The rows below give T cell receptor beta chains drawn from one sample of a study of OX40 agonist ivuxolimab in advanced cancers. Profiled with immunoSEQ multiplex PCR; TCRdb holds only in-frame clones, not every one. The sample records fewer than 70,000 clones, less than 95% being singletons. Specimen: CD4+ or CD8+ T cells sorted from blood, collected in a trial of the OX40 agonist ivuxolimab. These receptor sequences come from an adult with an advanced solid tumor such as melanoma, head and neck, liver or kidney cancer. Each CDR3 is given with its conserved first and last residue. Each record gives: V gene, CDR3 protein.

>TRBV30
CAWDRSSYNEQFF
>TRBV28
CASSFGRRNEQFF
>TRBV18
CASSPARGGDTQYF
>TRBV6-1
CASSATLQSATQYF
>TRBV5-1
CASRDSLIYNEQFF
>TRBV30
CAWSVTTVDQFF
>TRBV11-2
CASSFLGWNTEAFF
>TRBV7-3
CASSLTGQGEQYF
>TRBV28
CASIKLATQYF
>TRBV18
CASSRQGSTDTQYF
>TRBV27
CASSLKLGSGGFSYNSPLHF
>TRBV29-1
CSVERVMYEQYF
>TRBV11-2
CASSLDTNEQFF
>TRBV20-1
CSAEMNTEAFF
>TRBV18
CASSPSSAAYEQYF
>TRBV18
CASSPLDSPDTQYF
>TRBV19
CASSEGAGGFQPQHF
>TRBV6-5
CASSGHGDTQYF
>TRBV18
CASSVPGLAGGKTQYF
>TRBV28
CASSLAGSRGETQYF
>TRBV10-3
CAISTFRGAGGDEQFF
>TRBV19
CASSIRDRATNEQFF
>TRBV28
CASRATSTEAFF
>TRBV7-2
CASSLAGTEAFF
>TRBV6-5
CASSYRGDYNSPLHF
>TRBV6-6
CASSDQTDNEQFF
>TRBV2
CASSRQFHGYTF
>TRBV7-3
CASSLAGLLNTGELFF
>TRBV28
CASSPGGSGEAFF
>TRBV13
CASSPTSGRGTQYF
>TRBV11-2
CASSLLGRGGPLNEQFF
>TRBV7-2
CASSLAGGVATEAFF
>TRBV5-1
CASSWTSGGRTGELFF
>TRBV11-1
CASRSTSGTGSYNEQFF
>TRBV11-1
CASSHPGNTIYF
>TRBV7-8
CASSLENTIYF
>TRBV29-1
CSVGTSLSHTEAFF
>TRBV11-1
CASGSQTSGIVEQFF
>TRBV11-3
CASSLGFGTEQYF
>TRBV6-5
CASSYTILSGGTEAFF